This T cell receptor (beta chain) was captured by sequencing in a study of T cell repertoires in cytomegalovirus infection. Study details: TCR beta signatures that were public indicated CMV infection and matching HLA type. Study-level points and caveats: HLA-C-restricted CMV-specific TCR beta clonotypes prevailed in the ex vivo response. Identification of carriers of CMV plus the relevant HLA was achieved through cumulative public TCR beta family frequency.

MiXCR, run by TCRdb on the reads, gives a single entry per CDR3 protein. Seen here are about 200,000 distinct CDR3 sequences, approximately 9.6% observed once, and the top ten hold roughly 4.8%. CDR3 length: 13 residues. Germline CDR1 SGHTA, CDR2 FQGNSA. Losses at the gene ends were 8 bases for V and 10 bases for J; bases not matched to a gene: 10. This clonotype was counted at least ten times. The target antigen is unknown. This receptor was taken from a human donor in good health (CMV status not recorded). Some clones in this sample may be carry-over from other donors' samples. This chain uses TRBV7-2 with TRBJ2-1, with 8 bases fitting TRBD2. Sequencing used PBMCs. In DNA, the CDR3 is TGTGCCAGCTCAAGAGCGGGGGCTTGGGAGCAGTTCTTC. This sequence encodes CASSRAGAWEQFF.